The rows below give T cell receptor beta chains drawn from one sample of a study of T cell responses to AZD1222 COVID-19 vaccine. Using immunoSEQ multiplex PCR, the repertoire was profiled, and TCRdb retains in-frame clones only, with some absent. The table has fewer than 130,000 clones, roughly 90% seen once; the top ten hold around 1.2%. Source: peripheral blood, taken on day 0 of AZD1222 vaccination. Receptors were obtained from an adult in good health. The CDR3 runs from the conserved cysteine through the conserved F or W. D genes are given only for firm matches. For some rows the clone size is stated as once, few or many, or as a class when expanded; others skip it.

V gene,J gene,clone size,D gene,CDR3 DNA,CDR3 protein
TRBV7-2,TRBJ1-3,NA,NA,TGTGCCAGCAGCTCCGACACGTACTCTGGAAACACCATATATTTT,CASSSDTYSGNTIYF
TRBV11-2,TRBJ2-3,NA,NA,TGTGCCAGCAGCTTAGATCGGACAGATACGCAGTATTTT,CASSLDRTDTQYF
TRBV3-1/TRBV3-2,TRBJ2-3,NA,NA,TGTGCCAGCAGCCTACGGGACTCAAACACAGATACGCAGTATTTT,CASSLRDSNTDTQYF
TRBV7-8,TRBJ1-4,NA,NA,TGTGCCAGCAGCCCCCTCGGTCCCGAGGAAAAACTGTTTTTT,CASSPLGPEEKLFF
TRBV6-6,TRBJ1-1,NA,TRBD1,TGTGCCAGCAGTACCGACAGGGAGGCTGAAGCTTTCTTT,CASSTDREAEAFF
TRBV6-5,TRBJ1-1,NA,NA,TGTGCCAGCAGTTACAGACGGGACGCTGAAGCTTTCTTT,CASSYRRDAEAFF
TRBV7-2,TRBJ2-7,NA,NA,TGTGCCAGCAGCTTAAGCCCGGGGTACTACGAGCAGTACTTC,CASSLSPGYYEQYF
TRBV6-2/TRBV6-3,TRBJ1-2,NA,TRBD1,TGTGCCAGCAGTCAAGCGGGACAGGTCTGGTATGGCTACACCTTC,CASSQAGQVWYGYTF
TRBV7-2,TRBJ2-3,NA,NA,TGTGCCAGCAGCCCTACTCCCCGAGACACAGATACGCAGTATTTT,CASSPTPRDTDTQYF
TRBV6-2/TRBV6-3,TRBJ1-1,NA,NA,TGTGCCAGCAGTTACGCGAACACTGAAGCTTTCTTT,CASSYANTEAFF
TRBV4-2,TRBJ2-5,NA,NA,TGTGCCAGCAGCCAAGATTTTCGACAGCGCCAAGAGACCCAGTACTTC,CASSQDFRQRQETQYF
TRBV7-9,TRBJ2-5,once,NA,TGTGCCAGCAGCGCAGTGCGGGGCCAAGAGACCCAGTACTTC,CASSAVRGQETQYF
TRBV15,TRBJ1-5,NA,NA,TGTGCCACCAGCAGAGGAATCGGAGGACACCTCAATCAGCCCCAGCATTTT,CATSRGIGGHLNQPQHF
TRBV19,TRBJ1-1,NA,NA,TGTGCCAGTATAAGAGAAAACACTGAAGCTTTCTTT,CASIRENTEAFF
TRBV6-1,TRBJ2-1,once,NA,TGTGCCAGCAGTGAAAGAAGGGTATCCAATGAGCAGTTCTTC,CASSERRVSNEQFF
TRBV7-3,TRBJ2-7,NA,TRBD2,TGTGCCAGCAGCCTCTACCCCTGGGCTAGCGGGGTTTCCTACGAGCAGTACTTC,CASSLYPWASGVSYEQYF
TRBV28,TRBJ2-4,NA,NA,TGTGCCAGCAGTCAGACCGCCCCCGGCCTAGCCAAAAACATTCAGTACTTC,CASSQTAPGLAKNIQYF
TRBV11-3,TRBJ2-3,NA,TRBD2,TGTGCCAGCAGCCCCGGACTAGCGGGGTCGGATACGCAGTATTTT,CASSPGLAGSDTQYF
TRBV3-1/TRBV3-2,TRBJ2-7,NA,TRBD2,TGTGCCAGCAGCCTCGGGAGGGGGTCCTACGAGCAGTACTTC,CASSLGRGSYEQYF
TRBV21-1,TRBJ2-7,NA,NA,TGTGCCAGCAGCAAAGCCAGGGACTGCTACGAGCAGTACTTC,CASSKARDCYEQYF
TRBV5-1,TRBJ1-1,few,TRBD1,TGCGCCAGCAGCCCCGGTGACAGGGCCACTGAAGCTTTCTTT,CASSPGDRATEAFF
TRBV6-6,TRBJ1-1,NA,NA,TGTGCCAGCAGTCCGGATGGCATGAACACTGAAGCTTTCTTT,CASSPDGMNTEAFF
TRBV11-3,TRBJ2-7,NA,NA,TGTGCCAGCAGCTTAGGGACAGCCTCGCTCGAGCAGTACTTC,CASSLGTASLEQYF
TRBV6-5,TRBJ2-1,NA,NA,TGTGCCAGCAGTTACAGAGAGGGGTGGAATGAGCAGTTCTTC,CASSYREGWNEQFF